Presented here are 18 T cell receptor beta chains from one specimen sequenced in a study of T-cell memory formation after mild COVID-19. Via MiXCR, TCRdb re-called the 5' RACE reads, giving one row per CDR3 protein. The sample holds under 700,000 distinct CDR3 sequences, 20% seen once. Sequencing was performed on PBMCs or a T cell subset sorted from them (not recorded which). These receptors all come from an adult woman who had mild COVID-19 (a few samples of this study predate the infection). Cell type and time point are not known.

The chain carries TRBV7-6 and TRBJ2-1; perhaps D is TRBD1 or TRBD2 (5 bases each). The CDR3 runs 13 residues. Trimming took 5 bases from V and 5 from J, leaving 10 bases between them. Germline loops: CDR1 SGHVS, CDR2 FNYEAQ. CDR3 DNA sequence: TGTGCCAGCAGCCGGGACGTGAACAATGAGCAGTTCTTC. Its translation is CASSRDVNNEQFF.

This clonotype was counted only a few times. The chain couples TRBV18 to TRBJ1-1; the D is unclear. CDR3 size: 14 residues. Germline V gene sequence: CDR1 KGHSH, CDR2 LQKENI. Trimming left V 3 bases short and J 6 bases short, with 14 bases between. CDR3 sequence reads: CASSPPWAQAEAFF. Here the CDR3 DNA reads TGTGCCAGCTCACCTCCATGGGCGCAGGCTGAAGCTTTCTTT.

The chain combines TRBV5-5 with TRBJ1-1; D ambiguous. Looked up from germline, CDR1 is SGHKS and CDR2 is YYEKEE (reference sequence). CDR3 length: 12 residues. Deletions cut 4 bases from V and 6 bases from J, with 10 bases between. The CDR3: CASSPRSPEAFF. The CDR3 coding sequence is TGTGCCAGCAGCCCACGGTCGCCTGAAGCTTTCTTT.

V is TRBV6-2 or TRBV6-3 and J is TRBJ1-5; 10 nucleotides align to TRBD1. The J segment lost 7 bases and the V segment lost 2 bases, leaving 8 bases of the junction unmatched. This CDR3 comprises 16 residues. Per the germline V gene, CDR1 is MNHEY and CDR2 is SVGEGT. In DNA form, the CDR3 reads TGTGCCAGCAGTTACCGCCCCGGGACAGGGGCCCAGCCCCAGCATTTT. It is translated as CASSYRPGTGAQPQHF.

The chain recombines TRBV10-3 with TRBJ1-6; D is unclear. Germline assignment: CDR1 ENHRY and CDR2 SYGVKD. The CDR3 has 12 residues. V was pared by 7 bases and J by 8 bases, with 9 bases between. The CDR3 nucleotides read TGTGCCATCATGAGCCACGATTCACCCCTCCACTTT. Translated, it gives CAIMSHDSPLHF.

The chain recombines TRBV6-5 with TRBJ2-3; D may be TRBD2 (6 bases). V lost 0 bases and J lost 3, with 22 bases in between. CDR1 and CDR2 (germline): MNHEY, SVGAGI. The CDR3 length is 19 residues. The CDR3 nucleotides read TGTGCCAGCAGTTACTCGAGGCAGGATAGGGGACTTGGGACAGATACGCAGTATTTT. Its protein product is CASSYSRQDRGLGTDTQYF.

This clonotype has a handful of counts. This chain links TRBV29-1 with TRBJ2-7, with D uncertain. Trimming removed 6 bases from V and 1 base from J, with 10 bases in between. The germline V gene encodes CDR1 SQVTM and CDR2 ANQGSEA. This CDR3 contains 12 residues. The CDR3 spells CSVDVGSYEQYF. The CDR3 DNA sequence: TGCAGCGTCGACGTCGGGTCCTACGAGCAGTACTTC.

This chain links TRBV5-1 with TRBJ2-7; D call uncertain. The germline V and J ends were trimmed by 0 bases and 3 bases, with 7 bases remaining between them. In germline, CDR1 is SGHRS, CDR2 YFSETQ. CDR3 size: 13 residues. The CDR3 DNA sequence: TGCGCCAGCAGCTTGGCCCAATACTACGAGCAGTACTTC. Its translation: CASSLAQYYEQYF.

This clonotype was counted between two and nine times. The chain uses TRBV18 and TRBJ1-6, with D tentatively TRBD1 (5 bases). In germline, CDR1 is KGHSH, CDR2 LQKENI. Trimming took 6 bases from V and 9 from J, leaving 12 bases between them. The CDR3 is 13 amino acids. The CDR3 bases are TGTGCCAGCTCGGAGGGGATAAGTTCACCCCTCCACTTT. This codes for CASSEGISSPLHF.

The chain carries TRBV6-5 and TRBJ2-4; D is uncertain. CDR3 size: 13 residues. Germline V gene lookup returns CDR1 MNHEY and CDR2 SVGAGI. Trimming removed 5 bases at V and 8 bases at J, with 13 bases between. The CDR3: CASSTDGRDIQYF. The CDR3 DNA reads TGTGCCAGCAGTACCGACGGACGGGACATTCAGTACTTC.

V usage is TRBV5-1 and J usage is TRBJ2-1, with TRBD1 matching over 9 bases. With 4 bases clipped from V and 0 bases from J, the junction kept 8 bases outside the gene matches. The CDR3 is made up of 17 amino acids. Germline CDR1 and CDR2: SGHRS and YFSETQ. CDR3 sequence (DNA): TGCGCCAGCAGCGTATTGGGACAGGGAGTCTCCTACAATGAGCAGTTCTTC. It encodes CASSVLGQGVSYNEQFF. Drawing the rest from reference TRBV5-1 and TRBJ2-1, the complete variable domain is KAGVTQTPRYLIKTRGQQVTLSCSPISGHRSVSWYQQTPGQGLQFLFEYFSETQRNKGNFPGRFSGRQFSNSRSEMNVSTLELGDSALYLCASSVLGQGVSYNEQFFGPGTRLTVL.

The rearrangement uses TRBV3-1 and TRBJ2-5; no clear D. CDR1 and CDR2 (germline): LGHDT, YNNKEL (reference sequence). V lost 3 bases, J lost 3 bases, and 11 bases lay in between. The CDR3 length is 14 residues. The CDR3 reads CASSHALGKETQYF. In DNA form, the CDR3 reads TGTGCCAGCAGCCACGCCCTTGGGAAAGAGACCCAGTACTTC.

The chain is built from TRBV20-1 and TRBJ1-5; TRBD1 matches 7 bases. This CDR3 comprises 14 residues. V lost 0 bases to trimming and J lost 4 bases; unmatched junction nucleotides: 3. Germline CDR1 DFQATT, CDR2 SNEGSKA (reference sequence). CDR3 region: CSARDRQGNQPQHF. For the CDR3, the DNA is TGCAGTGCTAGAGACCGACAGGGTAATCAGCCCCAGCATTTT.

The gene calls are TRBV7-8 and TRBJ2-7; the match to TRBD1 covers 9 bases. This CDR3 has 12 amino acids. Looked up from germline, CDR1 is SGHVS and CDR2 is FQNEAQ. The ends lost 5 bases at V and 9 bases at J; junction bases unmatched: 5. The CDR3: CASSRDREGQYF. In DNA form, the CDR3 reads TGTGCCAGCAGCCGGGACAGGGAAGGGCAGTACTTC.

This clonotype was counted only a few times. V and J are TRBV27 and TRBJ1-2; TRBD1 agrees at 9 bases. Germline V gene data show CDR1 as MNHEY and CDR2 as SMNVEV (reference sequence). The V segment lost 5 bases and the J segment 5 bases; nucleotides outside the gene matches: 9. This CDR3 region has 15 residues. The CDR3 region is CASSPRTGVGYGYTF. CDR3 bases: TGTGCCAGCAGTCCCCGGACAGGGGTTGGGTATGGCTACACCTTC.

This clonotype occurred a few times. V usage is TRBV6-2 or TRBV6-3 and J usage is TRBJ2-3; D gene uncertain. Germline V gene lookup returns CDR1 MNHEY and CDR2 SVGEGT. Trimming took 0 bases from V and 3 from J, leaving 7 bases between them. The CDR3 loop spans 14 amino acids. The CDR3 loop reads CASSYSATTDTQYF. Written as DNA, the CDR3 is TGTGCCAGCAGTTACTCAGCGACAACAGATACGCAGTATTTT.

The gene calls are TRBV20-1 and TRBJ1-5; a possible D gene is TRBD1 (6 bases). V was trimmed by 6 bases and J by 6 bases, leaving 21 bases between them. The CDR3 consists of 15 residues. Germline CDR1 DFQATT, CDR2 SNEGSKA (reference sequence). The CDR3 nucleotides are TGCAGTGCCCAACCCTCAGGGGTTCTAAGTCAGCCCCAGCATTTT. This codes for CSAQPSGVLSQPQHF.

The sample holds a few counts of this clonotype. The chain carries TRBV29-1 and TRBJ2-5, with unresolved D. CDR1 and CDR2 from the germline V gene are SQVTM and ANQGSEA. This CDR3 contains 13 residues. The V gene lost 3 bases and the J gene lost 2 bases, with 10 bases spanning the gap. The CDR3 nucleotides are TGCAGCGTTGATACCTCCCTACAAGAGACCCAGTACTTC. This gives the protein CSVDTSLQETQYF.